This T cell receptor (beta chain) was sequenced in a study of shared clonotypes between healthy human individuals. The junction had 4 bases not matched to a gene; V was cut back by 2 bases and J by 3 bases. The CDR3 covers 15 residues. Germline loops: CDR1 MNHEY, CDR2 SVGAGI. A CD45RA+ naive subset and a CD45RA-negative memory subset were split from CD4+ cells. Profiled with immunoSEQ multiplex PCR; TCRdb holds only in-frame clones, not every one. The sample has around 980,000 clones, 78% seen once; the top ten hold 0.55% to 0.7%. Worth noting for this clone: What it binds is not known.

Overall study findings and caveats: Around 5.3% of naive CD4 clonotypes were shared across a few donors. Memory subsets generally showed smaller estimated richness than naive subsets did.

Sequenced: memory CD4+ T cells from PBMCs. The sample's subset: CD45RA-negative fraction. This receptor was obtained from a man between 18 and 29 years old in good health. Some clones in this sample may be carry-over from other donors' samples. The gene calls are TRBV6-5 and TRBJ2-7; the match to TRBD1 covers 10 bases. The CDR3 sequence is CASSYVRTGGYEQYF. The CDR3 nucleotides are TGTGCCAGCAGTTACGTCAGGACAGGGGGCTACGAGCAGTACTTC.